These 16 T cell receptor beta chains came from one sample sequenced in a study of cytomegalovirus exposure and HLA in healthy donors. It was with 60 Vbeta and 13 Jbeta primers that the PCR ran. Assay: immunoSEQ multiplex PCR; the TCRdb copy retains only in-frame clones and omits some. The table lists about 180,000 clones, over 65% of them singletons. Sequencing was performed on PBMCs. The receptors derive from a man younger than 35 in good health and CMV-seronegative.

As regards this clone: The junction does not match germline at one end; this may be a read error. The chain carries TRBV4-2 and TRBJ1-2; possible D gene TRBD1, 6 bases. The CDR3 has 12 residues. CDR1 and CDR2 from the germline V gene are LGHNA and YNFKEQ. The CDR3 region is CASSPSPGGPDF. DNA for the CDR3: TGTGCCAGCAGCCCGAGCCCGGGGGGGCCAGACTTC.

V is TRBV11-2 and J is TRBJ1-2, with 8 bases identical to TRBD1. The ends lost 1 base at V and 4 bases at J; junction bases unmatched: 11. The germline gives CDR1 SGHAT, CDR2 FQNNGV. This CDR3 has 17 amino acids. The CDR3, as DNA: TGTGCCAGCAGCTTAGCTCCCACCAGACAGGGGACCTATGGCTACACCTTC. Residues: CASSLAPTRQGTYGYTF.

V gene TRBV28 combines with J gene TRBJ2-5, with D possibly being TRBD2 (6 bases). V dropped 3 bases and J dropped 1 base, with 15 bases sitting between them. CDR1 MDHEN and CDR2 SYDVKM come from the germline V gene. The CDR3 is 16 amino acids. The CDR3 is CASSFHDGGVQETQYF. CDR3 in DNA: TGTGCCAGCAGTTTTCATGACGGCGGGGTCCAAGAGACCCAGTACTTC.

CDR3 in DNA: TGTGCCAGCAGCGACCCACAGCGGGGTGGCACTGAAGCTTTCTTT. It codes for CASSDPQRGGTEAFF. The chain is built from TRBV9 and TRBJ1-1; D is undetermined. The germline CDR1 and CDR2 sequences are SGDLS and YYNGEE. This CDR3 is 15 amino acids long. Between the trimmed V and J ends, which lost 3 bases and 4 bases, there was a span of 16 bases.

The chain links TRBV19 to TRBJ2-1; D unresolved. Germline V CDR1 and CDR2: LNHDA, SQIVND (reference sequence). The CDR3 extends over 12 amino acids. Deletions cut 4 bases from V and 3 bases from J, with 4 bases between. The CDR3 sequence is CASSNSYNEQFF. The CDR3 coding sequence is TGTGCCAGTAGTAACAGCTACAATGAGCAGTTCTTC.

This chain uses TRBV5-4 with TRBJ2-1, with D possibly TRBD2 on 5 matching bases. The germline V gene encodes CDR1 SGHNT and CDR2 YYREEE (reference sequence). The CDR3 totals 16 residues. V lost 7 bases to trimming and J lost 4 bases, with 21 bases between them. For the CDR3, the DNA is TGTGCCAGCCACCCCTCACTAAGTCGAGGGTACAATGAGCAGTTCTTC. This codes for CASHPSLSRGYNEQFF.

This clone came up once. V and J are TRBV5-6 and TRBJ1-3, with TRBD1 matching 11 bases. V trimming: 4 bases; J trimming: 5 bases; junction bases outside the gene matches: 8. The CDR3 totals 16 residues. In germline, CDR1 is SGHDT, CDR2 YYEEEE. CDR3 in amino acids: CASSPGTGGKRNTIYF. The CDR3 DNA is TGTGCCAGCAGCCCCGGGACAGGGGGAAAAAGAAACACCATATATTTT. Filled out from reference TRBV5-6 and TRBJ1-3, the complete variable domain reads DAGVTQSPTHLIKTRGQQVTLRCSPKSGHDTVSWYQQALGQGPQFIFQYYEEEERQRGNFPDRFSGHQFPNYSSELNVNALLLGDSALYLCASSPGTGGKRNTIYFGEGSWLTVV.

CDR3 amino acids: CASTSGRADTQYF. As DNA, the CDR3 is TGTGCCAGCACTAGCGGGAGGGCAGATACGCAGTATTTT. The chain employs TRBV6-5 and TRBJ2-3; 12 bases are shared with TRBD2. After removal of 7 bases from V and 4 bases from J, the junction contained 0 bases not matched to a gene. The CDR3 sequence is 13 residues long. Germline V gene data show CDR1 as MNHEY and CDR2 as SVGAGI.

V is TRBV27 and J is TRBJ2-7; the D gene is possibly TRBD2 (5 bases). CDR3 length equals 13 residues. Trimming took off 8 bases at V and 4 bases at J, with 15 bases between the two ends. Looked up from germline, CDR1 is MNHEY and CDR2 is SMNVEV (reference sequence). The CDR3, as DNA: TGTGCCAGCCGTCGTGGAGCGGCATACGAGCAGTACTTC. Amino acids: CASRRGAAYEQYF.

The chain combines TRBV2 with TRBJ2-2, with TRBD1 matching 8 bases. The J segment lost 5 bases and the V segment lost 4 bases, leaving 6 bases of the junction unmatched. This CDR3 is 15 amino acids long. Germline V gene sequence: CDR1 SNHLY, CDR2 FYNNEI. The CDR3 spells CASSAPGGETGELFF. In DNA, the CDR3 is TGTGCCAGCAGTGCTCCAGGGGGCGAGACCGGGGAGCTGTTTTTT.

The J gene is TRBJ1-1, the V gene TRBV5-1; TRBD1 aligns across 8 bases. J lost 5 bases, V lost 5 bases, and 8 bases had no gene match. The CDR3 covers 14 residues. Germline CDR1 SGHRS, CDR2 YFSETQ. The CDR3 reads CASSRAGGRTEAFF. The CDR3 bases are TGCGCCAGCAGTCGGGCAGGGGGCAGGACTGAAGCTTTCTTT. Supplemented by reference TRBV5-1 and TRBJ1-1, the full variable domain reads KAGVTQTPRYLIKTRGQQVTLSCSPISGHRSVSWYQQTPGQGLQFLFEYFSETQRNKGNFPGRFSGRQFSNSRSEMNVSTLELGDSALYLCASSRAGGRTEAFFGQGTRLTVV.

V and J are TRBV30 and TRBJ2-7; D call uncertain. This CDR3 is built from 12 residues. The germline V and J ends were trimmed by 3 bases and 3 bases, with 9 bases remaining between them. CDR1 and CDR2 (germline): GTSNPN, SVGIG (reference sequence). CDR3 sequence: CAWSELFYEQYF. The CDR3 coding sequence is TGTGCCTGGAGCGAACTATTCTACGAGCAGTACTTC.

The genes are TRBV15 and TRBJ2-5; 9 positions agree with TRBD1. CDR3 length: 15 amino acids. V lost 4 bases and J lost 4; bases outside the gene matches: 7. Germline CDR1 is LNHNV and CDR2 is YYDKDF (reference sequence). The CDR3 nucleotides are TGTGCCACCAGCAATAGTCCGGGACAGGGAGAGACCCAGTACTTC. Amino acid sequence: CATSNSPGQGETQYF. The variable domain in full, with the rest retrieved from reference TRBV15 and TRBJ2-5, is DAMVIQNPRYQVTQFGKPVTLSCSQTLNHNVMYWYQQKSSQAPKLLFHYYDKDFNNEADTPDNFQSRRPNTSFCFLDIRSPGLGDTAMYLCATSNSPGQGETQYFGPGTRLLVL.

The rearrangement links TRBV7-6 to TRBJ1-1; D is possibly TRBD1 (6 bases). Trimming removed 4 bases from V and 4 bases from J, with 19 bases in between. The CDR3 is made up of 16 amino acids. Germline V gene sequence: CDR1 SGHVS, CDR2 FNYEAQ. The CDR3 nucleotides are TGTGCCAGCAGCTCAAGGGGGGGGGAGATGCGCACTGAAGCTTTCTTT. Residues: CASSSRGGEMRTEAFF. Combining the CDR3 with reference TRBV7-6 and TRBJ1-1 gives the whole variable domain GAGVSQSPRYKVTKRGQDVALRCDPISGHVSLYWYRQALGQGPEFLTYFNYEAQQDKSGLPNDRFSAERPEGSISTLTIQRTEQRDSAMYRCASSSRGGEMRTEAFFGQGTRLTVV.

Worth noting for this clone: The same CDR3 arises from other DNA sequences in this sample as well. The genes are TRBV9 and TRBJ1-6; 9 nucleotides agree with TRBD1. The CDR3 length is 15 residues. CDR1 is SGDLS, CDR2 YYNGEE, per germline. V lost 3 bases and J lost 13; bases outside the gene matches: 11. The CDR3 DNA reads TGTGCCAGCAGCGGAGCAGGGACAGGGAAATCCCCCCTCCACTTT. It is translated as CASSGAGTGKSPLHF. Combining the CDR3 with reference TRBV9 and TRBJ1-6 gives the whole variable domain DSGVTQTPKHLITATGQRVTLRCSPRSGDLSVYWYQQSLDQGLQFLIQYYNGEERAKGNILERFSAQQFPDLHSELNLSSLELGDSALYFCASSGAGTGKSPLHFGNGTRLTVT.

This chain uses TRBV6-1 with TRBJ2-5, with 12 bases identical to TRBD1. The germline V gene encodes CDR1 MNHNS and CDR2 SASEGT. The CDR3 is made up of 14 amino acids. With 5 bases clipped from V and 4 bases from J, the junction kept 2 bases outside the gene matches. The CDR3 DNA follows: TGTGCCAGCAGTCCGGGACAGGGGGCAGAGACCCAGTACTTC. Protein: CASSPGQGAETQYF.